This T cell receptor (beta chain) was captured by sequencing in a study of blood T cells in healthy people across ages (dated by TCRdb to about 2015). About the full investigation: In model experiments, roughly one uniquely barcoded TCR beta cDNA molecule per two T cells was captured by template switching. Age-related changes in TCR beta repertoire diversity were measured in the study by deep sequencing normalized with unique cDNA molecular identifiers. Donors were grouped into four age groups: young (average approximately 15 years), middle-aged (around 39), aged (about 60) and long-lived (roughly 80). To avoid experimental bias, donors of different ages were spread randomly across the sequencing lanes. The study analyzed two additional independent replicas of 1 million unique cDNA reads from the same blood draw for two donors, one aged 18 to 30 and one aged 80 or older.

The method behind the library was 5' RACE. The data were produced on an Illumina HiSeq 2500. A second PCR of roughly 6 to 11 cycles was run with a J-beta primer mix and a sample-barcoded 5' primer. A unique molecular identifier was introduced onto each TCR beta cDNA molecule by a template-switch 5' adaptor carrying 12 random nucleotides. Each sample yielded at least 3 million CDR3-containing paired-end reads. All of the RNA was converted into first-strand cDNA using the Mint cDNA synthesis kit, with a TRBC-specific oligonucleotide serving as the primer. After uracil-DNA glycosylase treatment, a first 18-cycle PCR used universal primers M1SS and BC2_uni_R on all cDNA. The authors' analysis ran thus. Each sample was normalized by randomly selecting 1 million high-quality reads, each carrying a distinct molecular identifier. Instead of being binned into consensus sequences, reads that shared molecular identifiers were thrown out. MiTCR, set to a Q25 quality threshold and the strictest error-elimination algorithm, was used for CDR3 identification, clonotype clustering and error correction. Lower-bound total TCR beta diversity was estimated with a nonparametric unseen species model using Euler transformation. Using fastp at Q25 and MiXCR, TCRdb reprocessed the public reads and kept productive beta chains. Every CDR3 protein is listed once, alongside the most common genes and DNA of its rows. What appears here as the V and J calls and clone size reflects TCRdb's work, not the paper's. The sample data list some 1.6 million distinct CDR3 sequences, and almost 35% of these were observed just once. Approximately 11% of the sample rests with the top ten.

Paper-wide results and their limitations: Compared with the aged group, the long-lived group had more naive CD4+ T cells, fewer expanded clones and increased TCR diversity, suggesting age selection. Conclusive comparison of naive and antigen-experienced compartments was prevented by the profiling of bulk unsorted PBMCs. Estimates of total diversity from one million sequenced T cells were regarded as lower bounds and underestimates. Observed TCR beta diversity per million T cells fell roughly linearly with age, and a significant reduction was already apparent by age around 39. The percentage of naive T cells measured by flow cytometry correlated strongly with observed TCR beta diversity. Donor CMV infection status was unknown, potentially confounding age-related changes in expanded clonotypes.

On this clonotype: Its target antigen remains unknown. A read error is likely, as this CDR3 ends without the conserved phenylalanine or tryptophan.

Donors were 40 or so systemically healthy Caucasian individuals from Russia aged roughly 6 to 100 years. About 9.6 milliliters of peripheral blood were collected from each donor into EDTA-treated Vacutainer tubes. PBMCs were isolated by Ficoll-Paque density-gradient centrifugation, with at least 6.5 million obtained per sample. Trizol reagent was used to extract total RNA from the PBMCs, yielding at least 5 micrograms per sample. Naive CD45RAhigh/CD27high T cell percentages were measured by flow cytometry on a PBMC aliquot from every donor. The CDR3 length equals 16 residues, ends included. Left in the record is the CDR3 DNA by itself, 48 bases read in frame from the first base. Compared with germline, V lacks 1 base and J lacks 9 bases; bases without a gene match: 11. Reading the germline V gene (reference sequence) gives CDR1 DFQATT and CDR2 SNEGSKA.

The chain employs TRBV20-1 and TRBJ2-1; TRBD2 aligns with 11 central bases. The receptor's source is a woman aged 30 to 39 in good health. The sample comprised blood. The DNA sequence is as follows: TGCAGTGCTAGAGTCCCATGGGCTAGCGGGAGGTCTGAGCAGTTCTTA. Translated, it reads CSARVPWASGRSEQFL.